This TCR beta chain was retrieved from a study (dated by TCRdb to between 2015 and 2016). With regard to the full study: The study examined whether tumor-infiltrating Tregs in breast cancer are drawn from blood Tregs or arise in situ by conversion from other CD4+ T cell subsets.

The paper's findings and limits, for the study overall: In terms of TCR gene usage, tumor memory CD4+ T cells clustered together with blood and lymph node memory CD4+ cells, as well as with lymph node naive CD4+ cells. Tumor-infiltrating Treg TCR alpha and beta sequences overlapped most with tumor naive CD4+ T cells, then with blood naive CD4+ T cells. Validation in the larger cohort was restricted to a single TCR beta V-J rearrangement rather than whole repertoires.

Full-length TCR variable regions were amplified by 5' RACE PCR with constant-region reverse primers, followed by semi-nested PCR with Nested Universal Primer A. Using the ReliaPrep RNA Cell Miniprep System, total RNA was extracted, and the SMARTer RACE 5'/3' Kit was then used to reverse transcribe the RNA into 5'RACE-ready cDNA. Multiplex adaptors were used to barcode full-length TCR alpha and beta libraries, and the barcoded libraries were sequenced on an Illumina MiSeq. Processing in the source paper ran as follows. For each of nine subset-tissue groups, sequencing data from the five patients were pooled, and the groups were compared by unsupervised clustering of TCR gene usage. The Morisita-Horn index was used to calculate repertoire similarity, with shared sequences weighted according to their contribution to each repertoire. The public reads were reprocessed in TCRdb via fastp at Q25 and MiXCR, keeping in-frame beta chains. Rows merge per CDR3 protein into single entries with the most common DNA and genes. The V and J calls follow TCRdb's processing rather than the paper's. A total of about 57,000 distinct CDR3 sequences appear in this sample, about 26% of them only once. Jointly, the top ten make up less than 2.5% of the sample.

Cells that were CD4+CD25+CD127-/low were the ones isolated as Tregs. Tregs, naive and memory CD4+ T cells from tumor, blood and ipsilateral draining lymph nodes of about five breast cancer patients underwent full-length TCR alpha and beta sequencing. Tumor tissue and lymph nodes obtained by ipsilateral axillary dissection were perfused with PBS, cut into small pieces and digested using collagenase I and hyaluronidase. FACS confirmed that the sorted cell populations were more than 90% pure. This clonotype was seen a handful of times. Its antigen remains unidentified. Base-call qualities are not available, and no considerably larger clone is one nucleotide away. V is cut back by 2 bases and J by 0 bases, with 7 bases in the junction unmatched. The CDR3 spans 16 residues, from the cysteine through the phenylalanine. Only the CDR3 region is kept as DNA, spanning 48 bases read in frame from base 1. The germline V gene specifies MGHRA as CDR1 and YSYEKL as CDR2.

Rearrangement joined TRBV4-1 to TRBJ2-7; 7 bases in the middle match TRBD1. Material: tumor-infiltrating Tregs sorted from the breast tumor. The receptor comes from a female donor with breast cancer. The DNA is TGCGCCAGCAGCCAACCCCCGGGACAGATCTCCTACGAGCAGTACTTC. Its protein product is CASSQPPGQISYEQYF.